This T cell receptor (beta chain) stems from a study of blood T cell repertoires in COVID-19. The overall study: The United States, Italy and Spain provided the acute and convalescent COVID-19 samples. T cells, B-cell-depleted T cells, or PBMCs supplied cDNA or gDNA.

This CDR3 is built from 15 residues. V was clipped by 2 bases and J by 5 bases; unmatched bases: 3. Per the germline V gene, CDR1 is SGDLS and CDR2 is YYNGEE. Authors' processing steps: From reference gene primer amplification, estimates of nucleated cell counts were derived. Generated by immunoSEQ multiplex PCR, the TCRdb table keeps only in-frame clones and is missing some. From that table come the V and J calls and clone size; the DNA was used to work out D and trimming. Counted here are under 200,000 clones, roughly nine tenths occurring once; the ten biggest clones make up 4%. The chain recombines TRBV9 with TRBJ2-2; TRBD2 aligns across 10 bases. The sample comprised peripheral blood. This sequence originates from a woman in her seventies with acute or convalescent COVID-19. CDR3 DNA: TGTGCCAGCAGCGTCACTAGCGGGGTAACCGGGGAGCTGTTTTTT. Protein: CASSVTSGVTGELFF. The complete variable domain, with remaining parts taken from reference TRBV9 and TRBJ2-2, reads DSGVTQTPKHLITATGQRVTLRCSPRSGDLSVYWYQQSLDQGLQFLIQYYNGEERAKGNILERFSAQQFPDLHSELNLSSLELGDSALYFCASSVTSGVTGELFFGEGSRLTVL.